This T cell receptor (beta chain) is drawn from a study of shared clonotypes between healthy human individuals. Study-wide background: CD8 memory received one plate per donor, CD8 naive two, CD4 memory three and CD4 naive three.

V lost 6 bases, J lost 8 bases, and 9 bases stayed unmatched. This CDR3 region has 15 residues. The germline gives CDR1 MNHNS, CDR2 SASEGT. CD8 memory fractions consisted of CD45RO+ and CCR7-negative CD45RA+ TemRA cells together. Across several immunoSEQ plates, the genomic DNA of each subset was split evenly. The repertoire was sequenced with immunoSEQ multiplex PCR; TCRdb's copy has only in-frame clones and lacks some. The sample carries about 380,000 clones, roughly 96% recorded once. Study-wide results and caveats: The low donor count limited represented genetic and exposure-history diversity.

Remarks on this clone: Its matching antigen is unknown.

What was sequenced was memory CD8+ T cells sorted from blood. Indicated subset: CD45RO+ cells pooled with CCR7-negative TemRA cells. The receptor comes from a man between 25 and 39 years old in good health. This chain connects TRBV6-1 to TRBJ2-1; 11 bases align to TRBD2. This chain's CDR3 is CASRAGSGRAYEQFF. As DNA, the CDR3 is TGTGCCAGCAGGGCCGGTAGCGGGAGGGCCTATGAGCAGTTCTTC.